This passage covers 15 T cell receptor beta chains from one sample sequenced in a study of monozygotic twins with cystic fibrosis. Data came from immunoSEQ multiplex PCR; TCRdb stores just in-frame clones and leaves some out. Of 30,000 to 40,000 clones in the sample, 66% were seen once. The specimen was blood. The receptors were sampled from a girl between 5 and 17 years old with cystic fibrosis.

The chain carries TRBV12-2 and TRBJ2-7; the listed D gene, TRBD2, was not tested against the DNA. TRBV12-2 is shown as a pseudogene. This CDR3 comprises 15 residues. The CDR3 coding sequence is TGTGCAAGTCGCACTGGACTAGCGGGAATCTACGAGCAGTACGTC. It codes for CASRTGLAGIYEQYV.

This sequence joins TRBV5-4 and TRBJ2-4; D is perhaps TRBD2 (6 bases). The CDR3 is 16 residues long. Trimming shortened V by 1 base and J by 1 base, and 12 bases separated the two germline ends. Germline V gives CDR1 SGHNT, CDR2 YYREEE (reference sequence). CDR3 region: CASSLRASGAKNIQYF. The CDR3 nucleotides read TGTGCCAGCAGCTTGCGAGCAAGCGGGGCCAAAAACATTCAGTACTTC.

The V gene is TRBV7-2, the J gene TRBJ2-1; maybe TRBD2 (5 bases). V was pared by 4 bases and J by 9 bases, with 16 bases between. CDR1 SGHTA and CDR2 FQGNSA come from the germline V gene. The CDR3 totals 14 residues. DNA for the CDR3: TGTGCCAGCAGCTCTCTTAGGGCCCGGGGTGAGCAGTTCTTC. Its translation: CASSSLRARGEQFF.

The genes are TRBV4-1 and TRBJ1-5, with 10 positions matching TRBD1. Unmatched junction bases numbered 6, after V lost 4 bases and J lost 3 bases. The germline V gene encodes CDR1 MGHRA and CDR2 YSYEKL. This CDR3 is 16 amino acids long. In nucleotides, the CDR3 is TGCGCCAGCAGCCCCAGGGACAGGGGTAACAATCAGCCCCAGCATTTT. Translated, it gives CASSPRDRGNNQPQHF.

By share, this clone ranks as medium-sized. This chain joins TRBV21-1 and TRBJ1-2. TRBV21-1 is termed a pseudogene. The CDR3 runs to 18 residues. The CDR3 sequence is CASSRPAGGTVFHSGYTF. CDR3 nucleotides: TGTGCCAGCAGCCGTCCAGCGGGGGGGACAGTTTTCCATAGTGGCTACACCTTC.

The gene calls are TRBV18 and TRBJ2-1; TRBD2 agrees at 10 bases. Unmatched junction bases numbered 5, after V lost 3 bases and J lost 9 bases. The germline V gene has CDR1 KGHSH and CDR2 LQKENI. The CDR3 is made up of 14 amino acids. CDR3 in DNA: TGTGCCAGCTCACCGCCTAGCGGGAGCGCTGAGCAGTTCTTC. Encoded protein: CASSPPSGSAEQFF.

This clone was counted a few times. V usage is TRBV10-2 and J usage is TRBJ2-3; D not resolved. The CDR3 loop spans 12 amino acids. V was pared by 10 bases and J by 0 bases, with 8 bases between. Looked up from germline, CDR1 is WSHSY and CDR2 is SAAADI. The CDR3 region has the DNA TGCGCCACCCGAGGAAGCACAGATACGCAGTATTTT. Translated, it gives CATRGSTDTQYF.

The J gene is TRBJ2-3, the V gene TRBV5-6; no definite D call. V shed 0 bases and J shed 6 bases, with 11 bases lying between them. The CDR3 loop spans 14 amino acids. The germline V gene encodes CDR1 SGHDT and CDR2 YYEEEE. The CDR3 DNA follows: TGTGCCAGCAGCTTGGGTCATGGCGTTGATACGCAGTATTTT. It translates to CASSLGHGVDTQYF.

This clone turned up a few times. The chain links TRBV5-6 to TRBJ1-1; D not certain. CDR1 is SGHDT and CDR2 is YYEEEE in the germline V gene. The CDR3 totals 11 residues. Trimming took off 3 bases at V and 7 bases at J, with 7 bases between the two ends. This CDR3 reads CASSWGIEAFF. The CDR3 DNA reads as TGTGCCAGCAGCTGGGGTATTGAAGCTTTCTTT.

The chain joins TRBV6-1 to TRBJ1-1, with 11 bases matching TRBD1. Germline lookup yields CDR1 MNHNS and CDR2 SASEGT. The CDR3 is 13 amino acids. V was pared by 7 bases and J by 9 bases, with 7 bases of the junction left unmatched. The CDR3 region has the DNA TGTGCCAGCATATCGGGACAGGGGGAAAAAGCTTTCTTT. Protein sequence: CASISGQGEKAFF.

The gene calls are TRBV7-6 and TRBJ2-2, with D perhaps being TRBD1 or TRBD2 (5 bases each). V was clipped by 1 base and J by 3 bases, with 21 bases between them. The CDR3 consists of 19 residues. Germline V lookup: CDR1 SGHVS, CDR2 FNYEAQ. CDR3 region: CASSLDPEGRDGYTGELFF. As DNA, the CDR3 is TGTGCCAGCAGCTTAGACCCCGAGGGGCGCGACGGGTACACCGGGGAGCTGTTTTTT.

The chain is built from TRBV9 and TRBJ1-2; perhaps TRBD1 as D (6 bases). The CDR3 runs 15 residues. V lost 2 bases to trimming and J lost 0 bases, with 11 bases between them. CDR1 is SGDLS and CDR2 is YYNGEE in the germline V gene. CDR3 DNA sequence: TGTGCCAGCAGCGTTCAGACAGGAACTAACTATGGCTACACCTTC. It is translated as CASSVQTGTNYGYTF.

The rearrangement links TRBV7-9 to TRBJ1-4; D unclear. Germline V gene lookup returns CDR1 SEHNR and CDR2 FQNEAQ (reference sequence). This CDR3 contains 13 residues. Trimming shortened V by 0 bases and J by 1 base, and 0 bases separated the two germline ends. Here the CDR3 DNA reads TGTGCCAGCAGCTTAGCAACTAATGAAAAACTGTTTTTT. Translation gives CASSLATNEKLFF.

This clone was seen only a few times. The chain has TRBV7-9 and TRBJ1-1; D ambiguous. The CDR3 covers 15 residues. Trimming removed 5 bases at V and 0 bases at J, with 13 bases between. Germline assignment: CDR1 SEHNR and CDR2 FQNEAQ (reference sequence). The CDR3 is CASSLLDSLNTEAFF. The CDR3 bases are TGTGCCAGCAGCCTCCTTGACTCGTTGAACACTGAAGCTTTCTTT. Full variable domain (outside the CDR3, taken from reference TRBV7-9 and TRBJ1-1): DTGVSQNPRHKITKRGQNVTFRCDPISEHNRLYWYRQTLGQGPEFLTYFQNEAQLEKSRLLSDRFSAERPKGSFSTLEIQRTEQGDSAMYLCASSLLDSLNTEAFFGQGTRLTVV.

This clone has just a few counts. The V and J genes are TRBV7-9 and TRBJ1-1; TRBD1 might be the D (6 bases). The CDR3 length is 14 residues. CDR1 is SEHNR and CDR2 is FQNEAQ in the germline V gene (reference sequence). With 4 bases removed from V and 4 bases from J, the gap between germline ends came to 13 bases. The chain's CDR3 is CASSSQGGGTEAFF. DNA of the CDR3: TGTGCCAGCAGCTCACAGGGAGGAGGCACTGAAGCTTTCTTT.